The 15 T cell receptor beta chains listed next were all sequenced from one sample in a study of T cell responses to AZD1222 COVID-19 vaccine. The protocol was immunoSEQ multiplex PCR, while the TCRdb copy is restricted to in-frame clones and leaves out a portion. The data hold about 83,000 clones, with 70% to 90% observed a single time. The specimen comprised peripheral blood, sampled 28 days after the second AZD1222 dose. The receptors were gathered from an adult who received the AZD1222 COVID-19 vaccine.

The V gene is TRBV29-1, the J gene TRBJ2-7, with 7 positions matching TRBD1. The J segment lost 0 bases and the V segment lost 5 bases, leaving 10 bases of the junction unmatched. CDR3 length: 15 residues. Germline V gene lookup returns CDR1 SQVTM and CDR2 ANQGSEA. Here the CDR3 reads CSVKSGQRNSYEQYF. CDR3 nucleotide sequence: TGCAGCGTTAAGTCGGGACAGAGGAACTCCTACGAGCAGTACTTC.

The chain recombines TRBV30 with TRBJ1-1; TRBD1 aligns across 7 bases. The germline V gene encodes CDR1 GTSNPN and CDR2 SVGIG (reference sequence). Trimming removed 5 bases from V and 7 bases from J; junction bases left unmatched: 7. This CDR3 comprises 12 residues. For the CDR3, the DNA is TGTGCCTGGGGACCCAGGGGGGATGAAGCTTTCTTT. Amino acid sequence: CAWGPRGDEAFF.

J is TRBJ2-2 and V is TRBV5-1; no clear D. Trimming cost V 4 bases and J 2 bases, with 6 bases left between them. This CDR3 spans 13 amino acids. Germline lookup yields CDR1 SGHRS and CDR2 YFSETQ. The CDR3 DNA is TGCGCCAGCAGCATCGGCAACACCGGGGAGCTGTTTTTT. Translating it yields CASSIGNTGELFF.

The chain is built from TRBV10-2 and TRBJ1-5, with no clear D. The length of the CDR3 is 17 residues. Germline V lookup: CDR1 WSHSY, CDR2 SAAADI. The V and J ends lost 0 bases and 5 bases respectively, with 17 bases between them. The CDR3 sequence: CASSESMFRLPDQPQHF. CDR3 in DNA: TGCGCCAGCAGTGAGTCGATGTTTCGGTTGCCGGATCAGCCCCAGCATTTT.

V gene TRBV29-1 combines with J gene TRBJ1-1; D unclear. CDR3 length: 13 amino acids. The germline V gene has CDR1 SQVTM and CDR2 ANQGSEA. Trimming stripped 0 bases from V and 4 bases from J, with 9 bases between. CDR3 sequence (DNA): TGCAGCGTTGAAGAAGGAGGAAGCACTGAAGCTTTCTTT. This gives the protein CSVEEGGSTEAFF.

This clone was seen a handful of times. The gene calls are TRBV28 and TRBJ1-6, with TRBD1 matching 8 bases. V shed 5 bases, J shed 5 bases, and the junction held 8 bases outside the gene matches. The germline CDR1 and CDR2 sequences are MDHEN and SYDVKM. The CDR3 spans 16 residues. CDR3 coding DNA: TGTGCCAGCAGTATCCAGGGGGCGCACGATAATTCACCCCTCCACTTT. Translating it yields CASSIQGAHDNSPLHF.

This clone was seen only a few times. The rearrangement uses TRBV25-1 and TRBJ2-7, with a possible D match to TRBD2 (6 bases). The CDR3 covers 12 residues. Germline CDR1 is MGHDK and CDR2 is SYGVNS. The germline V and J ends were trimmed by 9 bases and 3 bases, with 12 bases remaining between them. The CDR3 nucleotides are TGTGCCAGTGCGGGACTCCTCTACGAGCAGTACTTC. It is translated as CASAGLLYEQYF.

This rearrangement joins TRBV24-1 to TRBJ2-1; no definite D call. Between the trimmed V and J ends, which lost 1 base and 6 bases, there was a span of 15 bases. Germline CDR1 and CDR2: KGHDR and SFDVKD. This CDR3 has 16 amino acids. The CDR3 is CATSDFSGVAANEQFF. DNA for the CDR3: TGTGCCACCAGTGATTTCTCAGGTGTAGCTGCCAATGAGCAGTTCTTC.

A few counts support this clone. This chain connects TRBV4-1 to TRBJ2-3; perhaps TRBD1 as D (5 bases). Germline CDR1 and CDR2: MGHRA and YSYEKL. Trimming took off 2 bases at V and 4 bases at J, with 16 bases between the two ends. The CDR3 has 16 amino acids. The DNA for the CDR3 is TGCGCCAGCAGCCAACCGACAAGGGGTAGGGCAGATACGCAGTATTTT. Its protein is CASSQPTRGRADTQYF.

The chain joins TRBV5-1 to TRBJ2-1; 10 positions match TRBD2. The germline gives CDR1 SGHRS, CDR2 YFSETQ. Losses at the gene ends were 3 bases for V and 7 bases for J; bases not matched to a gene: 7. CDR3 length equals 15 residues. CDR3 sequence (DNA): TGCGCCAGCAGCTCTTCTAGCGGGGGAGGGAATGAGCAGTTCTTC. Amino acid sequence: CASSSSSGGGNEQFF.

This clone was observed once. The chain couples TRBV28 to TRBJ2-7; TRBD2 agrees at 11 bases. The V segment lost 1 base and the J segment 4 bases; nucleotides outside the gene matches: 3. Germline V CDR1 and CDR2: MDHEN, SYDVKM. This CDR3 region has 15 residues. The CDR3: CASSLLVAGGYEQYF. In DNA form, the CDR3 reads TGTGCCAGCAGTTTATTAGTAGCGGGAGGGTACGAGCAGTACTTC.

This clone was counted a single time. V is TRBV18 and J is TRBJ1-1; TRBD1 aligns across 9 bases. Per germline, CDR1 KGHSH and CDR2 LQKENI. The CDR3 contains 15 residues. V lost 1 base, J lost 3 bases, and 3 bases stayed unmatched. The CDR3 reads CASSPQQGADTEAFF. As DNA, the CDR3 is TGTGCCAGCTCACCACAACAGGGGGCTGACACTGAAGCTTTCTTT.

The genes are TRBV14 and TRBJ1-2; D is uncertain. This CDR3 is built from 14 residues. CDR1 and CDR2 from the germline V gene are SGHDN and FVKESK. Trimming shortened V by 3 bases and J by 2 bases, and 10 bases separated the two germline ends. CDR3 DNA: TGTGCCAGCAGCCAGCGGATACAGAACTATGGCTACACCTTC. It encodes CASSQRIQNYGYTF.

The chain links TRBV6-2 or TRBV6-3 to TRBJ1-1; 7 bases agree with TRBD1. This CDR3 is built from 18 residues. Looked up from germline, CDR1 is MNHEY and CDR2 is SVGEGT. The ends lost 5 bases at V and 1 base at J; junction bases unmatched: 16. CDR3 sequence reads: CASSTLVRGGRGNTEAFF. CDR3 DNA sequence: TGTGCCAGCAGTACCCTGGTCCGAGGGGGCCGAGGGAACACTGAAGCTTTCTTT.

This sequence joins TRBV28 and TRBJ2-2; D call uncertain. The length of the CDR3 is 13 residues. Per the germline V gene, CDR1 is MDHEN and CDR2 is SYDVKM. Trimming shortened V by 3 bases and J by 8 bases, and 10 bases separated the two germline ends. DNA of the CDR3: TGTGCCAGCAGTTTGGTTGGAGTGGGGGAGCTGTTTTTT. The encoded protein is CASSLVGVGELFF.